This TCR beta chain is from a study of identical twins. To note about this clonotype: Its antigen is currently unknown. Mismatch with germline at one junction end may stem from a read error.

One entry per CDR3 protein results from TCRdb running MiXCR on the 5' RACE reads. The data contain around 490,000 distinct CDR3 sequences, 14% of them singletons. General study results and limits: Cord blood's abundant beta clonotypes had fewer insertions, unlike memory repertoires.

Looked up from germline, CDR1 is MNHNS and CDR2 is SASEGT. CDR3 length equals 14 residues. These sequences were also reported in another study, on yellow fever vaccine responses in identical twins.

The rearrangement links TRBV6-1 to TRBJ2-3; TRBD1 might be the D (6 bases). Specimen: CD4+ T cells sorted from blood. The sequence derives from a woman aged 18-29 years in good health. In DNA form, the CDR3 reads TGTGCCAGCTCCGAGGTACAGGGCACATATACGCAGTATTTT. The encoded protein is CASSEVQGTYTQYF.